These 24 T cell receptor beta chains originate from one sample sequenced in a study of T cells after yellow fever vaccination. TCRdb reanalysed the 5' RACE reads using MiXCR and keeps one entry per CDR3 protein. The table includes more than 300,000 distinct CDR3 sequences, around a tenth detected once. The sample in question was CD4+ T cells sorted from PBMCs, obtained 45 days after the yellow fever booster vaccination. The receptors come from a man aged 18-30 years who received the YFV17D yellow fever vaccine.

This clonotype appeared many times. The chain is built from TRBV18 and TRBJ1-2; a possible D gene is TRBD1 (6 bases). The CDR3 runs 13 residues. V lost 3 bases to trimming and J lost 3 bases, with 8 bases between them. CDR1 is KGHSH, CDR2 LQKENI, per germline. CDR3 sequence reads: CASSPSGDYGYTF. CDR3 sequence (DNA): TGTGCCAGCTCACCCTCAGGGGACTATGGCTACACCTTC.

The genes are TRBV30 and TRBJ1-1; D gene ambiguous. V was clipped by 2 bases and J by 0 bases, with 7 bases between them. CDR3 length: 13 amino acids. The V gene's germline CDR1 is GTSNPN and CDR2 SVGIG (reference sequence). CDR3 in DNA: TGTGCCTGGAGTCCAGGCGTGAACACTGAAGCTTTCTTT. Encoded protein: CAWSPGVNTEAFF.

The chain combines TRBV12-3 or TRBV12-4 with TRBJ1-1; 9 bases agree with TRBD1. The CDR3 consists of 16 residues. With V trimmed by 2 bases and J by 1 base, 5 bases remained unmatched. The CDR3 DNA follows: TGTGCCAGCAGTTTACGCCAGGGACAGGGGAACACTGAAGCTTTCTTT. Protein product: CASSLRQGQGNTEAFF.

This clonotype was observed a handful of times. The gene calls are TRBV28 and TRBJ2-7, with D possibly matching TRBD1 (5 bases). The V end was cut by 0 bases, the J end by 6 bases, with 12 bases between. Germline assignment: CDR1 MDHEN and CDR2 SYDVKM. The CDR3 consists of 14 residues. CDR3 protein: CASSLWGRAIEQYV. CDR3 nucleotides: TGTGCCAGCAGTTTATGGGGCAGGGCTATCGAGCAGTACGTC.

This clonotype was seen only a few times. This chain connects TRBV4-3 to TRBJ1-4, with D uncertain. V lost 0 bases to trimming and J lost 5 bases, with 7 bases between them. Per the germline V gene, CDR1 is LGHNA and CDR2 is YSLEER. The CDR3 contains 14 residues. The CDR3 nucleotides read TGCGCCAGCAGCCAAGACCAGATAAATGAAAAACTGTTTTTT. Amino acids: CASSQDQINEKLFF.

Remarks on this clonotype: The junction departs from germline at one end; a sequencing error may be responsible. This rearrangement joins TRBV4-3 to TRBJ1-3, with a tentative D call TRBD1 (5 bases). The CDR3 totals 15 residues. CDR1 and CDR2 (germline): LGHNA, YSLEER. The CDR3 sequence is CASSETATRGNIIYF. The DNA of the CDR3 is TGCGCCAGCAGCGAGACAGCAACTCGTGGAAACATCATATATTTT.

This clonotype was observed a handful of times. The chain combines TRBV5-1 with TRBJ1-1; D not certain. Germline V gene lookup returns CDR1 SGHRS and CDR2 YFSETQ. The CDR3 runs 12 residues. V was trimmed by 7 bases and J by 5 bases, leaving 12 bases between them. The CDR3 loop is CASVGVSTEAFF. CDR3 DNA sequence: TGCGCCAGCGTAGGAGTTTCGACTGAAGCTTTCTTT.

CDR3 sequence (DNA): TGTGCCAGCTCCTTCGGCGGGGCTGGGGCCAACGTCCTGACTTTC. Its translation is CASSFGGAGANVLTF. The chain couples TRBV18 to TRBJ2-6, with D tentatively TRBD2 (6 bases). V was trimmed by 6 bases and J by 2 bases, leaving 11 bases between them. CDR3 length: 15 amino acids. Germline-derived CDR1 and CDR2 are KGHSH and LQKENI.

This clonotype was seen a handful of times. The genes are TRBV7-2 and TRBJ2-2; D not resolved. CDR1 SGHTA and CDR2 FQGNSA come from the germline V gene. The CDR3 is 12 amino acids. The V end was cut by 4 bases, the J end by 7 bases, with 7 bases between. The CDR3 bases are TGTGCCAGCAGCTATTTGGACGGGGAGCTGTTTTTT. This sequence encodes CASSYLDGELFF.

This sequence joins TRBV7-2 and TRBJ2-1; 14 nucleotides align to TRBD2. The germline CDR1 and CDR2 sequences are SGHTA and FQGNSA. V was pared by 2 bases and J by 7 bases, with 7 bases of the junction left unmatched. The CDR3 runs to 17 residues. In nucleotides, the CDR3 is TGTGCCAGCAGCTTAATGACTAGCGGGGGGGCGTGGAATGAGCAGTTCTTC. It encodes CASSLMTSGGAWNEQFF.

This clonotype has at least ten counts. The CDR3 sequence: CASSQDWLSDTQYF. The CDR3 coding sequence is TGTGCCAGCAGCCAAGATTGGCTTTCAGATACGCAGTATTTT. V usage is TRBV4-2 and J usage is TRBJ2-3; no reliable D call. V lost 0 bases to trimming and J lost 4 bases, with 8 bases between them. CDR1 is LGHNA, CDR2 YNFKEQ, per germline. The CDR3 spans 14 residues.

This clonotype was seen more than once but under ten times. CDR3 DNA sequence: TGTGCCAGCAGCTCTGGGGGGGGCCTCCACGAGCAGTACTTC. This translates into CASSSGGGLHEQYF. This chain links TRBV7-9 with TRBJ2-7, with a tentative D call TRBD2 (7 bases). V was trimmed by 4 bases and J by 5 bases, leaving 15 bases between them. There are 14 residues in the CDR3. Looked up from germline, CDR1 is SEHNR and CDR2 is FQNEAQ (reference sequence).

The rearrangement links TRBV11-3 to TRBJ1-2; D is unclear. The CDR3 length is 13 residues. Per the germline V gene, CDR1 is SGHNT and CDR2 is YENEEA. V gave up 0 bases and J gave up 10 bases, with 12 bases separating them. CDR3 DNA: TGTGCCAGCAGCTTAGATCTTGACCGCTTCTACACCTTC. It specifies CASSLDLDRFYTF.

Ten or more counts support this clonotype. This chain uses TRBV6-8 with TRBJ2-3; possible D gene TRBD1, 6 bases. Trimming stripped 2 bases from V and 4 bases from J, with 13 bases between. Germline V gene data show CDR1 as MNHGY and CDR2 as SAAAGT. This CDR3 has 15 residues. The CDR3: CASSYPRRGPDTQYF. The CDR3 DNA is TGTGCCAGCAGTTACCCCCGCAGGGGACCAGATACGCAGTATTTT.

CDR3: CASSTKLGGAREQFF. In DNA, the CDR3 is TGTGCCAGCAGTACTAAGCTCGGGGGGGCCCGGGAGCAGTTCTTC. The chain combines TRBV6-5 with TRBJ2-1; 8 nucleotides align to TRBD2. The J segment lost 10 bases and the V segment lost 5 bases, leaving 13 bases of the junction unmatched. The CDR3 extends over 15 amino acids. Germline CDR1 reads MNHEY; CDR2 reads SVGAGI.

The chain recombines TRBV29-1 with TRBJ1-1; 9 nucleotides match TRBD1. CDR1 and CDR2 from the germline V gene are SQVTM and ANQGSEA. V shed 1 base, J shed 4 bases, and the junction held 4 bases outside the gene matches. The CDR3 loop spans 14 amino acids. CDR3 nucleotides: TGCAGCGTTGAAGTGACAGGGGGAGGCACTGAAGCTTTCTTT. Residues: CSVEVTGGGTEAFF.

The chain recombines TRBV5-5 with TRBJ2-5, with a possible D match to TRBD2 (5 bases). In germline, CDR1 is SGHKS, CDR2 YYEKEE (reference sequence). Trimming pared 8 bases from V and 3 bases from J, leaving 11 bases between. The CDR3 is 12 residues long. CDR3 nucleotides: TGTGCCAGTAAAGCGGTGGAAGAGACCCAGTACTTC. Protein: CASKAVEETQYF.

This clonotype was found a few times. The chain carries TRBV11-2 and TRBJ2-7; 8 positions match TRBD2. The CDR3 is 16 amino acids. Unmatched junction bases numbered 10, after V lost 3 bases and J lost 3 bases. The germline V gene encodes CDR1 SGHAT and CDR2 FQNNGV. The CDR3 DNA reads as TGTGCCAGCAGCTTCAGGACTAGCAGGTCGGGCTACGAGCAGTACTTC. As protein: CASSFRTSRSGYEQYF.

V gene TRBV7-6 combines with J gene TRBJ2-7; possibly TRBD1 or TRBD2 for D (5 bases each). The V end was cut by 0 bases, the J end by 2 bases, with 11 bases between. CDR3 length: 15 amino acids. CDR1 is SGHVS, CDR2 FNYEAQ, per germline. The CDR3 protein is CASSLAPRGTYEQYF. CDR3 nucleotide sequence: TGTGCCAGCAGCTTAGCCCCTCGGGGCACCTACGAGCAGTACTTC.

The V call is TRBV5-5, the J call TRBJ2-5; D gene ambiguous. CDR3 length equals 12 residues. The V gene's germline CDR1 is SGHKS and CDR2 YYEKEE (reference sequence). V was pared by 0 bases and J by 5 bases, with 5 bases between. The CDR3 loop reads CASSLVTETQYF. CDR3 nucleotide sequence: TGTGCCAGCAGCTTGGTGACGGAGACCCAGTACTTC.

The rearrangement links TRBV2 to TRBJ1-3, with a tentative D call TRBD1 (5 bases). CDR1 and CDR2 from the germline V gene are SNHLY and FYNNEI. V was pared by 6 bases and J by 0 bases, with 9 bases between. This CDR3 spans 14 amino acids. The CDR3 coding sequence is TGTGCCAGCAGGGGGGTGAGCTCTGGAAACACCATATATTTT. This translates into CASRGVSSGNTIYF.

This chain links TRBV7-9 with TRBJ1-1; 7 positions agree with TRBD1. CDR3 size: 13 residues. The trim removed 6 bases at V and 5 bases at J, leaving 6 bases unmatched. Germline loops: CDR1 SEHNR, CDR2 FQNEAQ (reference sequence). CDR3 loop: CASRLQGITEAFF. The CDR3 DNA is TGTGCCAGCAGACTACAGGGGATTACTGAAGCTTTCTTT.

This clonotype was found many times. The chain uses TRBV5-1 and TRBJ2-3; no clear D. The CDR3 is 14 residues long. Trimming pared 0 bases from V and 1 base from J, leaving 6 bases between. Per the germline V gene, CDR1 is SGHRS and CDR2 is YFSETQ. The CDR3 spells CASSLVPGTDTQYF. The DNA for the CDR3 is TGCGCCAGCAGCTTGGTACCAGGCACAGATACGCAGTATTTT.

This clonotype was detected only a few times. The chain recombines TRBV7-6 with TRBJ2-1, with TRBD1 identical over 7 bases. Trimming at V came to 1 base and at J to 5 bases, leaving 2 bases not matched to a gene. Germline V gene sequence: CDR1 SGHVS, CDR2 FNYEAQ. The CDR3 is made up of 14 amino acids. The CDR3 protein is CASSLGDSNNEQFF. As DNA, the CDR3 is TGTGCCAGCAGCTTAGGGGACAGCAACAATGAGCAGTTCTTC.